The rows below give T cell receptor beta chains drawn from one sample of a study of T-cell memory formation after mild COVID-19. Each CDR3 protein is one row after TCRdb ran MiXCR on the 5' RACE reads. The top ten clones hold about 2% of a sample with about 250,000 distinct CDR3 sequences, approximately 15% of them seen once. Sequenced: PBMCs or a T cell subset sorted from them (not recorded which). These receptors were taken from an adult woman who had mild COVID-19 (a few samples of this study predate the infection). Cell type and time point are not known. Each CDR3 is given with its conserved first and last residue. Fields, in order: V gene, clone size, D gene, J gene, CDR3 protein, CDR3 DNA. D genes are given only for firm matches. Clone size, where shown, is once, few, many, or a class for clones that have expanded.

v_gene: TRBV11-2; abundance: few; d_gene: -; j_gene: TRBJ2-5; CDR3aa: CASSRPRGGVQETQYF; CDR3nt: TGTGCCAGCAGTCGGCCTAGGGGGGGAGTCCAAGAGACCCAGTACTTC
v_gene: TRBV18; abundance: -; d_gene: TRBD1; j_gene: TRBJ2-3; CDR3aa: CASSGLTGSPTDTQYF; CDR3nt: TGTGCCAGCTCCGGACTGACAGGGAGTCCGACAGATACGCAGTATTTT
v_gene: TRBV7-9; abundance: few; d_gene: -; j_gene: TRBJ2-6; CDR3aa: CASRSAGSGSGANVLTF; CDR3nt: TGTGCCAGCAGATCAGCAGGGTCCGGCTCTGGGGCCAACGTCCTGACTTTC
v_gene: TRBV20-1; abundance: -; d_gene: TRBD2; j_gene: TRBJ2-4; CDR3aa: CSASGGLGLAGVGAKNIQYF; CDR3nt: TGCAGTGCTAGTGGGGGATTGGGACTAGCGGGAGTGGGTGCCAAAAACATTCAGTACTTC
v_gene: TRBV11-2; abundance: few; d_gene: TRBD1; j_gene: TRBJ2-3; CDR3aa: CASSPIRDRADTQYF; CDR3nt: TGTGCCAGCAGCCCAATCCGTGACAGGGCAGATACGCAGTATTTT
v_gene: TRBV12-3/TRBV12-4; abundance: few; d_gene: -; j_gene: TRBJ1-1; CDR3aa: CASSLGVLVEAFF; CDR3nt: TGTGCCAGCAGTTTAGGTGTTCTCGTTGAAGCTTTCTTT
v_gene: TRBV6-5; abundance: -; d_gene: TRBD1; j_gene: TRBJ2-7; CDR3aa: CASSKSTGGRSEQYF; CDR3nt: TGTGCCAGCAGTAAATCGACAGGGGGTAGGAGCGAGCAGTACTTC
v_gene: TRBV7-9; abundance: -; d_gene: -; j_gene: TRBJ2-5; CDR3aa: CASSLWLAPPQETQYF; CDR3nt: TGTGCCAGCAGCTTATGGCTAGCGCCCCCTCAAGAGACCCAGTACTTC
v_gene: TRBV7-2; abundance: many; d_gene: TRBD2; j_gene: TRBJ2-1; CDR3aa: CASSLEGGRASYNEQFF; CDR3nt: TGTGCCAGCAGCTTAGAGGGCGGGAGGGCCTCCTACAATGAGCAGTTCTTC
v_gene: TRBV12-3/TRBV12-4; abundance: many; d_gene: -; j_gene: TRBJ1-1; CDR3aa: CAQLLDSGTEAFF; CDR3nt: TGTGCTCAGCTATTAGATTCGGGCACTGAAGCTTTCTTT
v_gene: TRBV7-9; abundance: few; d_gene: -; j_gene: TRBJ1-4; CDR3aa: CASSDSAGEEKLFF; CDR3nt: TGTGCCAGCAGCGACTCGGCCGGGGAAGAAAAACTGTTTTTT
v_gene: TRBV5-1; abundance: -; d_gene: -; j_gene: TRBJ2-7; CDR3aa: CASSHRPPGGDTGLTYEQYF; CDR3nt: TGCGCCAGCAGTCACCGCCCGCCTGGGGGTGATACGGGGCTTACCTACGAGCAGTACTTC
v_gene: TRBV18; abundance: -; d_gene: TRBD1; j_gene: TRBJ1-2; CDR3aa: CASSPGQIYGYTF; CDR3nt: TGTGCCAGCTCGCCGGGACAGATATATGGCTACACCTTC
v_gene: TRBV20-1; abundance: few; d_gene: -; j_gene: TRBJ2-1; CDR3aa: CSARNLRDPNEQFF; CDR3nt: TGCAGTGCTAGAAACCTCCGGGACCCCAATGAGCAGTTCTTC